These T cell receptor beta chains were read from a single sample in a study of T-cell memory formation after mild COVID-19. MiXCR, applied by TCRdb to the 5' RACE reads, yields one record per CDR3 protein. The repertoire holds 150,000 to 200,000 distinct CDR3 sequences, with roughly 20% as singletons. The sequencing input was PBMCs or a T cell subset sorted from them (not recorded which). These receptors all come from a young man who had mild COVID-19 (a few samples of this study predate the infection). Cell type and time point are not known. The CDR3 runs from the conserved cysteine through the conserved F or W. The order of the fields is D gene, V gene, J gene, clone size, CDR3 DNA, CDR3 protein. The D gene is left open where the match is weak. Size tells how often a clone was seen (once, few, many) or the class of an expanded clone, and some rows leave it out.

>.|TRBV7-2|TRBJ1-1|.
TGTGCCAGCAGCTTGGGCCGACTCACTGAAGCTTTCTTT
CASSLGRLTEAFF
>TRBD2|TRBV7-3|TRBJ2-2|few
TGTGCCAGCAGCTTATGGAAGGACGGTGGGAGGGCCGGGGAGCTGTTTTTT
CASSLWKDGGRAGELFF
>.|TRBV12-3/TRBV12-4|TRBJ1-1|.
TGTGCCAGCAGGCAGGGAGGGCCTAACACTGAAGCTTTCTTT
CASRQGGPNTEAFF
>.|TRBV6-2/TRBV6-3|TRBJ2-2|few
TGTGCCAGCAGTTACTCGCCGGGGAGGCAAAAGGTCACCGGGGAGCTGTTTTTT
CASSYSPGRQKVTGELFF
>.|TRBV20-1|TRBJ2-2|few
TGCAGTGCTAGGCGGCTGGGGAACACCGGGGAGCTGTTTTTT
CSARRLGNTGELFF
>TRBD2|TRBV20-1|TRBJ2-3|.
TGCAGTGCTACACCTGGACTAGGACGTGCGGTTGGCACAGATACGCAGTATTTT
CSATPGLGRAVGTDTQYF
>.|TRBV5-1|TRBJ2-3|.
TGCGCCAGCAGCCAAACAGATACGCAGTATTTT
CASSQTDTQYF
>TRBD1|TRBV6-2/TRBV6-3|TRBJ1-1|.
TGTGCCAGCAGCCGAGACAGGGTCGGAGCTTTCTTT
CASSRDRVGAFF
>.|TRBV7-2|TRBJ2-3|.
TGTGCCAGCAGCGCCAACCTGGCGCAGTATTTT
CASSANLAQYF
>TRBD1|TRBV30|TRBJ2-7|.
TGTGCCTGGAGGGGAACAGGGGGTTACGAGCAGTACTTC
CAWRGTGGYEQYF
>.|TRBV4-2|TRBJ1-2|few
TGTGCCAGCAGCCCTAGGTTCGGGGCCCCCGGAGGCTACACCTTC
CASSPRFGAPGGYTF
>.|TRBV6-2/TRBV6-3|TRBJ1-5|few
TGTGCCAGCAGTTACAGACAGGCCTCAAGGCAGCCCCAGCATTTT
CASSYRQASRQPQHF
>.|TRBV25-1|TRBJ1-2|.
TGTGCCAGCAGTCGGACCGTGGCGGGGGGCTACACCTTC
CASSRTVAGGYTF
>.|TRBV3-1|TRBJ1-4|.
TGTGCCAGCAGCCGAAGATGGGGCACCTCCGTTACTAATGAAAAACTGTTTTTT
CASSRRWGTSVTNEKLFF
>.|TRBV7-2|TRBJ1-6|.
TGTGCCAGCAGCTTAGTTGGGGGGTCCACCTATAATTCACCCCTCCACTTT
CASSLVGGSTYNSPLHF
>TRBD2|TRBV12-3/TRBV12-4|TRBJ2-1|.
TGTGCCAGCAGTTTCGGAAGCGGGGGGAGCTCCTACAATGAGCAGTTCTTC
CASSFGSGGSSYNEQFF
>.|TRBV5-1|TRBJ2-1|.
TGCGCCAGCAGCCCCAGCGGTCGGGCGATGAACAATGAGCAGTTCTTC
CASSPSGRAMNNEQFF
>.|TRBV9|TRBJ1-6|few
TGTGCCAGCAGCGGCAGGCCTGGGGCACCCCTCCACTTT
CASSGRPGAPLHF